What follows is one T cell receptor (beta chain) and its context. CDR3 length: 13 amino acids. The V gene's germline CDR1 is MNHEY and CDR2 SVGAGI. V dropped 10 bases and J dropped 0; count of bases not matched to a gene: 4. Under the authors' procedure: Using reference gene primer amplification, nucleated cell counts were estimated. The data were produced by immunoSEQ multiplex PCR, yet TCRdb's version contains in-frame clones alone and is incomplete. The D gene and trimming were derived from the DNA, and the V and J assignments and clone size from that table. The repertoire holds about 150,000 clones, with 87% as singletons. The data belong to a study of blood T cell repertoires in COVID-19. About the study: Sources were T cells, B-cell-depleted T cells, or PBMCs; the material itself was cDNA or gDNA.

The specimen was peripheral blood. This receptor was taken from a human donor in a cohort sampled during active COVID-19. The J gene is TRBJ2-7, the V gene TRBV6-5, with 9 bases fitting TRBD1. The DNA for the CDR3 is TGTGCCACACGGACAGGGGACTCCTACGAGCAGTACTTC. Its protein product is CATRTGDSYEQYF.